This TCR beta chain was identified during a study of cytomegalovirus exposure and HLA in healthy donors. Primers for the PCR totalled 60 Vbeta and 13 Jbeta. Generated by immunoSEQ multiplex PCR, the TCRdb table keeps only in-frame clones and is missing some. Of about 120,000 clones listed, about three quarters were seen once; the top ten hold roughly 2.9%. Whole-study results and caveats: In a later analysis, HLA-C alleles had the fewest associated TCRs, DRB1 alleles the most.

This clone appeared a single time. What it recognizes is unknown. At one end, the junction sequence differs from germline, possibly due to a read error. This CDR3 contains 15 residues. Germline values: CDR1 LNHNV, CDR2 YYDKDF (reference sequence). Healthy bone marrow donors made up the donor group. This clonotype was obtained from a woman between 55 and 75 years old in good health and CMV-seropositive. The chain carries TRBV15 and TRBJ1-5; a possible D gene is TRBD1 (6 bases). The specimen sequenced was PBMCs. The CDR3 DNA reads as TGTGCCGCCAGCAGAGATCGGCAGGGGTGGCAGCCCCAGCATTTT. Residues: CAASRDRQGWQPQHF. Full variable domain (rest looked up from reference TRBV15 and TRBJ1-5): DAMVIQNPRYQVTQFGKPVTLSCSQTLNHNVMYWYQQKSSQAPKLLFHYYDKDFNNEADTPDNFQSRRPNTSFCFLDIRSPGLGDTAMYLCAASRDRQGWQPQHFGDGTRLSIL.